The 24 T cell receptor beta chains presented below share a single source sample, sequenced in a study of cytotoxic CD8 clonotypes in ibrutinib-treated CLL. The repertoire was sequenced with immunoSEQ multiplex PCR; TCRdb's copy has only in-frame clones and lacks some. The table records 110,000 to 150,000 clones, approximately 80% of them present only once. Material: PBMCs, obtained after 12 months of ibrutinib treatment. The receptors shown here come from a human donor with chronic lymphocytic leukemia.

The chain employs TRBV28 and TRBJ1-2; tentatively, D is TRBD1 (6 bases). CDR1 is MDHEN, CDR2 SYDVKM, per germline. Trimming shortened V by 6 bases and J by 4 bases, and 12 bases separated the two germline ends. The CDR3 sequence is 13 residues long. This chain's CDR3 is CASSSGQIYGYTF. DNA for the CDR3: TGTGCCAGCAGCTCAGGACAGATCTATGGCTACACCTTC.

There are a few counts of this clone. The chain carries TRBV5-1 and TRBJ1-1, with TRBD1 matching over 10 bases. Germline lookup yields CDR1 SGHRS and CDR2 YFSETQ. J gave up 5 bases and V 2 bases, and 3 bases lay outside the gene matches. CDR3 length: 14 residues. CDR3 sequence: CASSLGDRGTEAFF. CDR3 sequence (DNA): TGCGCCAGCAGCTTAGGGGACAGGGGAACTGAAGCTTTCTTT.

The chain is built from TRBV27 and TRBJ1-5; 7 nucleotides line up with TRBD1. The CDR3 extends over 15 amino acids. The junction had 8 bases not matched to a gene; V was cut back by 5 bases and J by 4 bases. CDR1 MNHEY and CDR2 SMNVEV come from the germline V gene (reference sequence). The CDR3 protein is CASSPQGVGNQPQHF. The CDR3 DNA follows: TGTGCCAGCAGTCCTCAGGGGGTGGGGAATCAGCCCCAGCATTTT.

The chain couples TRBV28 to TRBJ2-2; 7 nucleotides agree with TRBD1. Germline-derived CDR1 and CDR2 are MDHEN and SYDVKM. After removal of 6 bases from V and 1 base from J, the junction contained 8 bases not matched to a gene. This CDR3 has 16 residues. CDR3 nucleotides: TGTGCCAGCAGCGTACCGGGACAGATGAACACCGGGGAGCTGTTTTTT. Residues: CASSVPGQMNTGELFF.

For this clone: The sample holds other DNA sequences that translate to the same CDR3. CDR3 amino acids: CASSPGTDTQYF. The DNA for the CDR3 is TGTGCCAGCTCACCCGGGACGGATACGCAGTATTTT. This chain connects TRBV18 to TRBJ2-3; D might be TRBD1 or TRBD2, each matching 5 bases. Germline V CDR1 and CDR2: KGHSH, LQKENI. V was clipped by 3 bases and J by 6 bases, with 7 bases between them. CDR3 size: 12 residues.

The J gene is TRBJ2-7, the V gene TRBV18; D uncertain. The CDR3 is 11 amino acids. Deletions cut 2 bases from V and 3 bases from J, with 2 bases between. From germline, CDR1 is KGHSH and CDR2 LQKENI. The CDR3: CASSPNYEQYF. The CDR3 nucleotides read TGTGCCAGCTCACCAAACTACGAGCAGTACTTC.

Written as DNA, the CDR3 is TGTGCCAGCAGTCATTGGAGGGGACAACTCCCGCCCAAAAACATTCAGTACTTC. It encodes CASSHWRGQLPPKNIQYF. The chain carries TRBV7-2 and TRBJ2-4; TRBD1 or TRBD2 may be the D gene (6 bases each). This CDR3 is 18 amino acids long. V lost 6 bases and J 2 bases, leaving 23 bases between the germline ends. Germline CDR1 is SGHTA and CDR2 is FQGNSA.

This clone turned up a few times. The gene calls are TRBV6-5 and TRBJ2-7; D unresolved. V shed 7 bases and J shed 0 bases, with 7 bases lying between them. CDR1 is MNHEY and CDR2 is SVGAGI in the germline V gene. The CDR3 has 12 amino acids. Written as DNA, the CDR3 is TGTGCCAGCACGGGTAGCTCCTACGAGCAGTACTTC. The encoded protein is CASTGSSYEQYF.

This clone has just a few counts. The rearrangement links TRBV7-2 to TRBJ2-1; 9 bases align to TRBD2. V lost 4 bases and J lost 8; bases outside the gene matches: 12. The CDR3 extends over 16 amino acids. CDR1 SGHTA and CDR2 FQGNSA come from the germline V gene. The CDR3 nucleotides are TGTGCCAGCAGCTCCAGCCCGGGAGCGGGAGGCTATGAGCAGTTCTTC. Protein sequence: CASSSSPGAGGYEQFF.

V usage is TRBV9 and J usage is TRBJ2-1; perhaps TRBD1 as D (6 bases). The germline V gene encodes CDR1 SGDLS and CDR2 YYNGEE. The CDR3 is 14 residues long. Trimming pared 0 bases from V and 2 bases from J, leaving 6 bases between. CDR3 in DNA: TGTGCCAGCAGCGTAGGGACAGCCTACAATGAGCAGTTCTTC. It yields the protein CASSVGTAYNEQFF.

The V call is TRBV7-2, the J call TRBJ2-7; D is uncertain. V dropped 4 bases and J dropped 3 bases, with 7 bases sitting between them. There are 12 residues in the CDR3. Germline CDR1 is SGHTA and CDR2 is FQGNSA. This CDR3 is CASSSVVYEQYF. The CDR3 DNA reads TGTGCCAGCAGCTCCGTCGTCTACGAGCAGTACTTC.

In its sample, this clone was seen a few times. The chain is built from TRBV7-3 and TRBJ2-7; D gene ambiguous. V was clipped by 1 base and J by 6 bases, with 10 bases between them. The CDR3 spans 13 residues. The V gene's germline CDR1 is SGHTA and CDR2 FQGTGA. The CDR3 DNA reads TGTGCCAGCAGCTTAAGTGTGGGCGGCGAGCAGTACTTC. It codes for CASSLSVGGEQYF.

The rearrangement links TRBV19 to TRBJ2-7; the match to TRBD2 covers 7 bases. V lost 2 bases to trimming and J lost 4 bases; unmatched junction nucleotides: 11. Germline V gives CDR1 LNHDA, CDR2 SQIVND (reference sequence). The CDR3 is 16 amino acids. The CDR3 protein is CASSIQGRENSYEQYF. CDR3 in DNA: TGTGCCAGTAGTATACAAGGGCGGGAGAATTCGTACGAGCAGTACTTC.

This clone was observed a single time. The genes are TRBV6-6 and TRBJ2-7, with TRBD1 identical over 10 bases. The CDR3 has 15 amino acids. After removal of 6 bases from V and 3 bases from J, the junction contained 8 bases not matched to a gene. Germline loops: CDR1 MNHNY, CDR2 SVGAGI (reference sequence). In DNA form, the CDR3 reads TGTGCCAGCAGAAAAGGGACAGGGGCCCACTACGAGCAGTACTTC. This encodes CASRKGTGAHYEQYF.

V and J are TRBV6-1 and TRBJ1-1; unclear D gene. V was pared by 4 bases and J by 0 bases, with 12 bases between. Germline V lookup: CDR1 MNHNS, CDR2 SASEGT. The length of the CDR3 is 15 residues. CDR3 coding DNA: TGTGCCAGCAGTGGAGAAGGACGGCTGAACACTGAAGCTTTCTTT. Amino acids: CASSGEGRLNTEAFF.

The J gene is TRBJ1-5, the V gene TRBV7-2, with a possible D match to TRBD1 (6 bases). There are 17 residues in the CDR3. Between the trimmed V and J ends, which lost 5 bases and 1 base, there was a span of 18 bases. Germline V gives CDR1 SGHTA, CDR2 FQGNSA. CDR3: CASSPYPAGASNQPQHF. DNA of the CDR3: TGTGCCAGCAGCCCCTACCCCGCGGGGGCGAGCAATCAGCCCCAGCATTTT.

The chain combines TRBV18 with TRBJ1-6, with D unresolved. Germline CDR1 is KGHSH and CDR2 is LQKENI. Trimming left V 2 bases short and J 0 bases short, with 8 bases between. The CDR3 extends over 16 amino acids. CDR3 in DNA: TGTGCCAGCTCACCAGTGGGTAGCTCCTATAATTCACCCCTCCACTTT. This codes for CASSPVGSSYNSPLHF.

V usage is TRBV30 and J usage is TRBJ1-1; perhaps TRBD1 as D (6 bases). Germline values: CDR1 GTSNPN, CDR2 SVGIG (reference sequence). The CDR3 extends over 12 amino acids. The ends were cut back, 5 bases at V and 8 bases at J, with 15 bases in the middle. The chain's CDR3 is CAWGGPALEAFF. The CDR3 coding sequence is TGTGCCTGGGGGGGCCCCGCTTTGGAAGCTTTCTTT.

V usage is TRBV6-5 and J usage is TRBJ2-7; no clear D gene. This CDR3 is built from 13 residues. The V end lost 4 bases, the J end lost 4 bases, and 11 bases lay between the germline ends. Germline loops: CDR1 MNHEY, CDR2 SVGAGI. This CDR3 reads CASSLVETYEQYF. In nucleotides, the CDR3 is TGTGCCAGCAGTTTAGTGGAAACTTACGAGCAGTACTTC.

The chain carries TRBV13 and TRBJ2-1, with D perhaps given as TRBD1 or TRBD2 (5 bases each). The length of the CDR3 is 15 residues. Trimming took 3 bases from V and 4 from J, leaving 13 bases between them. The germline V gene encodes CDR1 PRHDT and CDR2 FYEKMQ (reference sequence). CDR3 protein: CASSLVTGPYNEQFF. CDR3 sequence (DNA): TGTGCCAGCAGCTTGGTAACGGGACCATACAATGAGCAGTTCTTC.

The chain carries TRBV4-1 and TRBJ2-5; unclear D gene. This CDR3 has 16 residues. Trimming removed 4 bases at V and 4 bases at J, with 19 bases between. CDR1 is MGHRA, CDR2 YSYEKL, per germline. The CDR3 loop reads CASSRLRLEKGETQYF. In nucleotides, the CDR3 is TGCGCCAGCAGCCGGCTCAGGTTGGAGAAGGGAGAGACCCAGTACTTC.

This chain connects TRBV7-3 to TRBJ2-3; 9 positions match TRBD2. There are 15 residues in the CDR3. From germline, CDR1 is SGHTA and CDR2 FQGTGA. The V segment lost 4 bases and the J segment 2 bases; nucleotides outside the gene matches: 4. CDR3 DNA: TGTGCCAGCAGCTCCGGGACTAGCAACACAGATACGCAGTATTTT. Its protein is CASSSGTSNTDTQYF.

J is TRBJ1-2 and V is TRBV7-3; 9 bases match TRBD1. This CDR3 is built from 13 residues. From germline, CDR1 is SGHTA and CDR2 FQGTGA. Losses at the gene ends were 4 bases for V and 6 bases for J; bases not matched to a gene: 3. The CDR3 sequence: CASSYTGGDGYTF. DNA of the CDR3: TGTGCCAGCAGCTATACAGGGGGCGATGGCTACACCTTC.

V is TRBV9 and J is TRBJ2-7; unclear D gene. In germline, CDR1 is SGDLS, CDR2 YYNGEE. V shed 1 base and J shed 1 base, with 9 bases lying between them. This CDR3 is built from 14 residues. The CDR3 DNA sequence: TGTGCCAGCAGCGTAACGGTGGATTCCTACGAGCAGTACTTC. Encoded protein: CASSVTVDSYEQYF.